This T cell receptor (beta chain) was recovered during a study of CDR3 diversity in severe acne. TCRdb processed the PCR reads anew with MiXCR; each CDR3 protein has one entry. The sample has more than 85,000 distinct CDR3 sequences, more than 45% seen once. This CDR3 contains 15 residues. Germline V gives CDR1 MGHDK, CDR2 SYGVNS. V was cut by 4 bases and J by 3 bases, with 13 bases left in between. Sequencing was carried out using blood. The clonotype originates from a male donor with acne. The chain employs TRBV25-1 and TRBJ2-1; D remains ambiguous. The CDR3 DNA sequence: TGTGCCAGCAGTGGTACCGGGCCCTACTACAATGAGCAGTTCTTC. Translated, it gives CASSGTGPYYNEQFF.